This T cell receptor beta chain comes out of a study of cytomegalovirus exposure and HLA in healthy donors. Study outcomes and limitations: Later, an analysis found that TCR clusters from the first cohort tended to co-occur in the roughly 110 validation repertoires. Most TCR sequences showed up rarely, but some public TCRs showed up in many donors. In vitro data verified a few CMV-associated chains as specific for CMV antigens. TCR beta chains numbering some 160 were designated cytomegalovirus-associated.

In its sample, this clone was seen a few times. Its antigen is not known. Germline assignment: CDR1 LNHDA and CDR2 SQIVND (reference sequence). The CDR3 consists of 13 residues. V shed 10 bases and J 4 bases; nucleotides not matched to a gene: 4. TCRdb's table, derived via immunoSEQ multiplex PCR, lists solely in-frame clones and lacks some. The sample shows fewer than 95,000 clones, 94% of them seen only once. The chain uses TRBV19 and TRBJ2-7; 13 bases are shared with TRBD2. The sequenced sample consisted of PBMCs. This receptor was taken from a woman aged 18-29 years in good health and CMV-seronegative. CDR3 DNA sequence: TGTGCCACCACGGGACTAGCGGGGTACGAGCAGTACTTC. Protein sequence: CATTGLAGYEQYF.